Each of the 29 T cell receptor beta chains below was sequenced from the same sample in a study of post-analysis software for immune sequencing data. General study results and limits: About five TRBV segments were more frequent in patients than controls; TRBV5-6, TRBV5-1 and TRBV20-1 belonged to this group.

TCR beta libraries were prepared from cDNA with unique molecular identifiers. TCRdb called the PCR reads again in MiXCR, with one record for every CDR3 protein. The sample consists of hundreds of thousands of distinct CDR3 sequences, 53% of them appearing once. No antigen has been identified for these receptors. The sample taken for sequencing was blood. The source is a girl aged 10 to 17 with multiple sclerosis.

This clonotype was recorded a few times. The genes are TRBV7-3 and TRBJ2-5, with 8 bases identical to TRBD1. The assigned J gene may be wrong: the sequence end matches TRBJ2-7 better. The CDR3 runs to 13 residues. CDR1 and CDR2 (germline): SGHTA, FQGTGA. The CDR3 coding sequence is TGTGCCAGCAGCTTAGCAGGGGGCACCGAGCAGTACTTC. Its protein product is CASSLAGGTEQYF.

The chain joins TRBV7-9 to TRBJ2-7; 16 bases align to TRBD2. The end of the DNA fits TRBJ2-5 better, so the J call may be wrong. Germline-derived CDR1 and CDR2 are SEHNR and FQNEAQ (reference sequence). The CDR3 contains 17 residues. The CDR3 spells CASSLWGLAGGPETQYF. The CDR3 region has the DNA TGTGCCAGCAGCTTGTGGGGACTAGCGGGGGGGCCAGAGACCCAGTACTTC.

DNA of the CDR3: TGTGCCAGCAGCTTAACCCCCGGGACGGGCTCCTACGAGCAGTACTTC. This encodes CASSLTPGTGSYEQYF. The chain carries TRBV7-2 and TRBJ2-7; D may be TRBD1 or TRBD2 (5 bases each). The CDR3 consists of 16 residues. Between the trimmed V and J ends, which lost 2 bases and 0 bases, there was a span of 14 bases. Germline loops: CDR1 SGHTA, CDR2 FQGNSA.

J is TRBJ2-7 and V is TRBV7-8; D remains ambiguous. The CDR3 length is 14 residues. Germline V gene sequence: CDR1 SGHVS, CDR2 FQNEAQ. V was clipped by 4 bases and J by 2 bases, with 12 bases between them. The CDR3 bases are TGTGCCAGCAGCTCTTTGGCTGTCGCCTACGAGCAGTACTTC. Translation: CASSSLAVAYEQYF.

This clonotype turned up a few times. The chain recombines TRBV5-1 with TRBJ2-7, with TRBD1 identical over 10 bases. CDR3 size: 16 residues. With V trimmed by 3 bases and J by 0 bases, 6 bases remained unmatched. Germline-derived CDR1 and CDR2 are SGHRS and YFSETQ. CDR3 nucleotide sequence: TGCGCCAGCAGCTCTGGTGGGACAGGGGCCTCCTACGAGCAGTACTTC. Its translation: CASSSGGTGASYEQYF.

This clonotype was counted a few times. This chain links TRBV20-1 with TRBJ2-2; D gene uncertain. V was cut by 4 bases and J by 9 bases, with 15 bases left in between. The CDR3 has 13 amino acids. Germline CDR1 is DFQATT and CDR2 is SNEGSKA (reference sequence). The CDR3 DNA reads TGCAGTGCTAAAGAAAGAGCAGACAGGGAGCTGTTTTTT. Translation gives CSAKERADRELFF.

This chain joins TRBV20-1 and TRBJ1-5, with a tentative D call TRBD1 (6 bases). Trimming pared 1 base from V and 4 bases from J, leaving 14 bases between. CDR3 size: 15 residues. CDR1 DFQATT and CDR2 SNEGSKA come from the germline V gene (reference sequence). CDR3 loop: CSARVGAGTNQPQHF. CDR3 in DNA: TGCAGTGCTAGAGTGGGGGCAGGGACGAATCAGCCCCAGCATTTT.

The V call is TRBV12-3 or TRBV12-4, the J call TRBJ1-5, with D tentatively TRBD1 (6 bases). This CDR3 spans 15 amino acids. Trimming took off 2 bases at V and 3 bases at J, with 11 bases between the two ends. The CDR3 region is CASSLRGAINQPQHF. The CDR3 DNA reads TGTGCCAGCAGTTTAAGGGGGGCGATCAATCAGCCCCAGCATTTT.

The chain joins TRBV7-2 to TRBJ2-3; D unclear. The CDR3 loop spans 16 amino acids. V was trimmed by 1 base and J by 0 bases, leaving 11 bases between them. CDR1 and CDR2 (germline): SGHTA, FQGNSA. The CDR3 DNA reads TGTGCCAGCAGCTTAGTTCCCCAAATAAGCACAGATACGCAGTATTTT. It yields the protein CASSLVPQISTDTQYF.

The V and J genes are TRBV20-1 and TRBJ2-4; possible D gene TRBD2, 5 bases. V lost 6 bases and J 0 bases, leaving 6 bases between the germline ends. There are 12 residues in the CDR3. Germline V gives CDR1 DFQATT, CDR2 SNEGSKA (reference sequence). CDR3 region: CSAGVAKNIQYF. In DNA, the CDR3 is TGCAGTGCCGGGGTAGCCAAAAACATTCAGTACTTC.

This clonotype was counted only a few times. J is TRBJ1-6 and V is TRBV9; 8 bases map to TRBD1. Germline values: CDR1 SGDLS, CDR2 YYNGEE. This CDR3 comprises 15 residues. Unmatched junction bases numbered 6, after V lost 3 bases and J lost 7 bases. CDR3 residues: CASSAGQGLNSPLHF. The CDR3 nucleotides are TGTGCCAGCAGCGCCGGACAGGGTTTGAATTCACCCCTCCACTTT. The full variable domain, its missing parts supplied by reference TRBV9 and TRBJ1-6, is DSGVTQTPKHLITATGQRVTLRCSPRSGDLSVYWYQQSLDQGLQFLIQYYNGEERAKGNILERFSAQQFPDLHSELNLSSLELGDSALYFCASSAGQGLNSPLHFGNGTRLTVT.

CDR3 sequence (DNA): TGCGCCAGCAGCTTACTGACGGATAACTATGGCTACACCTTC. Its translation: CASSLLTDNYGYTF. V gene TRBV5-1 combines with J gene TRBJ1-2, with unresolved D. The CDR3 spans 14 residues. V shed 2 bases and J shed 1 base, with 9 bases lying between them. From germline, CDR1 is SGHRS and CDR2 YFSETQ.

V usage is TRBV14 and J usage is TRBJ2-2, with 8 nucleotides matching TRBD1. The ends lost 1 base at V and 6 bases at J; junction bases unmatched: 4. Germline values: CDR1 SGHDN, CDR2 FVKESK. This CDR3 has 15 residues. The CDR3 DNA follows: TGTGCCAGCAGCCAAGTCAGGGGGCATGCCGGGGAGCTGTTTTTT. It codes for CASSQVRGHAGELFF.

This chain uses TRBV29-1 with TRBJ2-4, with D tentatively TRBD1 (6 bases). Trimming removed 4 bases from V and 7 bases from J, with 8 bases in between. CDR3 length: 11 residues. Looked up from germline, CDR1 is SQVTM and CDR2 is ANQGSEA. The CDR3: CSVARGNIQYF. The CDR3 DNA follows: TGCAGCGTTGCGAGGGGGAACATTCAGTACTTC.

This clonotype was detected only a few times. The chain recombines TRBV6-5 with TRBJ1-6; the match to TRBD1 covers 9 bases. V dropped 0 bases and J dropped 10; count of bases not matched to a gene: 4. The CDR3 contains 15 residues. Germline V gene data show CDR1 as MNHEY and CDR2 as SVGAGI. For the CDR3, the DNA is TGTGCCAGCAGTTACTCCGGGACAGGGCTCTCACCCCTCCACTTT. Protein product: CASSYSGTGLSPLHF.

The chain recombines TRBV5-6 with TRBJ2-6; 8 nucleotides agree with TRBD1. The CDR3 runs 17 residues. With 1 base clipped from V and 0 bases from J, the junction kept 3 bases outside the gene matches. Looked up from germline, CDR1 is SGHDT and CDR2 is YYEEEE. CDR3 nucleotide sequence: TGTGCCAGCAGCTTGCCCCAGGGGGCCTCTGGGGCCAACGTCCTGACTTTC. Its translation: CASSLPQGASGANVLTF.

The rearrangement links TRBV15 to TRBJ1-1; no clear D gene. The CDR3 consists of 13 residues. V was trimmed by 3 bases and J by 0 bases, leaving 5 bases between them. Germline CDR1 reads LNHNV; CDR2 reads YYDKDF (reference sequence). The chain's CDR3 is CATSSPMNTEAFF. As DNA, the CDR3 is TGTGCCACCAGCAGTCCTATGAACACTGAAGCTTTCTTT.

Here the CDR3 DNA reads TGTGCCTCCCATCTTAGCTCTGGGGCCAACGTCCTGACTTTC. Translation gives CASHLSSGANVLTF. The chain recombines TRBV10-3 with TRBJ2-6; D is ambiguous. Germline CDR1 reads ENHRY; CDR2 reads SYGVKD. Deletions cut 11 bases from V and 0 bases from J, with 11 bases between. CDR3 size: 14 residues.

The rearrangement links TRBV12-3 or TRBV12-4 to TRBJ1-5; 8 bases agree with TRBD1. This CDR3 region has 16 residues. J gave up 2 bases and V 6 bases, and 9 bases lay outside the gene matches. The CDR3, as DNA: TGTGCCAGCAGACTCCTTACAGGGGGGGGCAATCAGCCCCAGCATTTT. It yields the protein CASRLLTGGGNQPQHF.

The chain has TRBV4-1 and TRBJ1-1; D ambiguous. Deletions cut 6 bases from V and 8 bases from J, with 13 bases between. Looked up from germline, CDR1 is MGHRA and CDR2 is YSYEKL. The CDR3 runs to 12 residues. Here the CDR3 DNA reads TGCGCCAGCAGGGCCGTAGGCGAGGAAGCTTTCTTT. This encodes CASRAVGEEAFF.

The rearrangement joins TRBV7-8 to TRBJ2-7; 12 bases align to TRBD1. CDR1 and CDR2 from the germline V gene are SGHVS and FQNEAQ. The trim removed 5 bases at V and 4 bases at J, leaving 9 bases unmatched. CDR3 length equals 16 residues. The CDR3 region has the DNA TGTGCCAGCAGCCCGCCTTCGGGACAGGGGGCTTACGAGCAGTACTTC. The encoded protein is CASSPPSGQGAYEQYF.

There are a few counts of this clonotype. This chain joins TRBV10-3 and TRBJ2-1, with 9 bases matching TRBD2. V shed 8 bases and J 4 bases; nucleotides not matched to a gene: 12. This CDR3 region has 16 residues. Per germline, CDR1 ENHRY and CDR2 SYGVKD. Written as DNA, the CDR3 is TGTGCCATCGCTAAGATTTCGCTAGCGGGATACAATGAGCAGTTCTTC. Protein: CAIAKISLAGYNEQFF.

The chain has TRBV5-1 and TRBJ1-2, with D possibly being TRBD1 (5 bases). Germline V gives CDR1 SGHRS, CDR2 YFSETQ. CDR3 length equals 14 residues. V gave up 2 bases and J gave up 4 bases, with 12 bases separating them. The DNA for the CDR3 is TGCGCCAGCAGCTTACAGGAGGGGAGCTATGGCTACACCTTC. This sequence encodes CASSLQEGSYGYTF.

The genes are TRBV7-3 and TRBJ2-5; the match to TRBD2 covers 9 bases. The CDR3 has 16 residues. CDR1 and CDR2 (germline): SGHTA, FQGTGA. V lost 0 bases, J lost 5 bases, and 7 bases stayed unmatched. CDR3 amino acids: CASSLTTGLAPETQYF. DNA of the CDR3: TGTGCCAGCAGCTTAACAACAGGACTAGCGCCCGAGACCCAGTACTTC.

The chain carries TRBV18 and TRBJ2-6; 7 nucleotides align to TRBD1. The CDR3 has 16 residues. The germline V gene has CDR1 KGHSH and CDR2 LQKENI. Trimming cost V 5 bases and J 0 bases; bases outside gene matches: 4. CDR3: CASSSTGTSGANVLTF. The CDR3 DNA sequence: TGTGCCAGCTCATCGACAGGGACCTCTGGGGCCAACGTCCTGACTTTC.

This clonotype was counted between two and nine times. The rearrangement joins TRBV29-1 to TRBJ2-3; 9 nucleotides line up with TRBD2. Germline CDR1 reads SQVTM; CDR2 reads ANQGSEA. The CDR3 consists of 14 residues. The V segment lost 6 bases and the J segment 1 base; nucleotides outside the gene matches: 5. CDR3 protein: CSVDASGGTDTQYF. The CDR3 DNA reads TGCAGCGTCGATGCTAGCGGGGGCACAGATACGCAGTATTTT.

The sample holds a few counts of this clonotype. The chain links TRBV5-1 to TRBJ2-5; 9 positions agree with TRBD2. CDR3 length: 17 residues. Germline V CDR1 and CDR2: SGHRS, YFSETQ. After removal of 4 bases from V and 1 base from J, the junction contained 11 bases not matched to a gene. In nucleotides, the CDR3 is TGCGCCAGCAGCCCGGCGATTCGCGGGGGGGGCCAAGAGACCCAGTACTTC. Translation gives CASSPAIRGGGQETQYF.

This clonotype turned up a few times. The chain carries TRBV5-1 and TRBJ2-5; no definite D call. Germline V gene data show CDR1 as SGHRS and CDR2 as YFSETQ. The CDR3 runs 13 residues. V dropped 7 bases and J dropped 0 bases, with 10 bases sitting between them. The DNA of the CDR3 is TGCGCCAGCGGATGGGCTCACCAAGAGACCCAGTACTTC. It encodes CASGWAHQETQYF.

This chain uses TRBV2 with TRBJ2-1; D perhaps matches TRBD2 (5 bases). CDR3 length: 13 residues. V dropped 0 bases and J dropped 7 bases, with 7 bases sitting between them. Germline V CDR1 and CDR2: SNHLY, FYNNEI. CDR3 sequence: CASSEARGNEQFF. CDR3 nucleotides: TGTGCCAGCAGTGAAGCTCGGGGAAATGAGCAGTTCTTC.